The entry below gives a single T cell receptor beta chain sequence along with its context. The data were obtained in a study of beta chain features in type 1 diabetes. This CDR3 contains 15 residues. Trimming took 4 bases from V and 2 from J, leaving 13 bases between them. CDR1 and CDR2 (germline): SGHDT, YYEEEE. The sequenced template was cDNA made from the entire isolated RNA. Clones were read by immunoSEQ multiplex PCR, and TCRdb kept only the in-frame ones, dropping some. Of 250,000 to 300,000 clones in the sample, 8% were seen once. The clonotype comes from a woman younger than 35 in good health. The chain links TRBV5-6 to TRBJ1-5; D uncertain. Specimen: central memory CD4+ T cells from blood. The CDR3 DNA is TGTGCCAGCAGCCGACCGGGAACGGGCAATCAGCCCCAGCATTTT. It encodes CASSRPGTGNQPQHF.